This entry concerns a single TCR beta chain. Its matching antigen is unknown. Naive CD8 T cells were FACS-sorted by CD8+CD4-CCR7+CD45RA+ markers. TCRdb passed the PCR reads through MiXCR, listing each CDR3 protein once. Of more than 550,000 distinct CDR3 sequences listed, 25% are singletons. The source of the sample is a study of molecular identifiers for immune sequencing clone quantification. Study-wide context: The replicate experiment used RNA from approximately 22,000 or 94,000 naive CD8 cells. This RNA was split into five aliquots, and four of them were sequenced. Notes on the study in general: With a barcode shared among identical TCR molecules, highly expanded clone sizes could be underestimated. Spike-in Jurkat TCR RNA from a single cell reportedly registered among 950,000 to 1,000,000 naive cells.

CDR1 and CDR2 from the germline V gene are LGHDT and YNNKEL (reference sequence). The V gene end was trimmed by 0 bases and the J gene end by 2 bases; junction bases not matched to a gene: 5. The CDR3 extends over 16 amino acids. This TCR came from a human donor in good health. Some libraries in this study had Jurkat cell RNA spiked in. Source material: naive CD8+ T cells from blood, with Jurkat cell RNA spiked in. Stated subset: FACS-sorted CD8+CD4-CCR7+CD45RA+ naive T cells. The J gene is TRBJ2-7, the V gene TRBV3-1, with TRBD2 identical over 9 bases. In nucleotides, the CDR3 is TGTGCCAGCAGCCAAGACCCGAGCGGGGGGCCCTACGAGCAGTACTTC. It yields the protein CASSQDPSGGPYEQYF.